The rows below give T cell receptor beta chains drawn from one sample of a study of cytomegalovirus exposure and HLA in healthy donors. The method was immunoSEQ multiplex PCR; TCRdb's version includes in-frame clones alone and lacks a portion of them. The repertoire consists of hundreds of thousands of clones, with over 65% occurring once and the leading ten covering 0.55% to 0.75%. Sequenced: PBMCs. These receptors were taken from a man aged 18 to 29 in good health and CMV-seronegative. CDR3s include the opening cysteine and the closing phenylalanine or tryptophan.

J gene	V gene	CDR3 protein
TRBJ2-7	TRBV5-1	CASSLEGSRVGEQYF
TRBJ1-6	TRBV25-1	CASSPLTGWSPLHF
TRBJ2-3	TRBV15	CATSLAGGPTDTQYF
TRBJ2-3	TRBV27	CASSLWGSTDTQYF
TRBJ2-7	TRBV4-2	CASSQDTTPSYEQYF
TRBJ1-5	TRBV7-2	CASSLLRGNQPQHF
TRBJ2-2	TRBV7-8	CASSFPSVANTGELFF
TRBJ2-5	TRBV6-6	CASSYTGGAQETQYF
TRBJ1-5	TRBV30	CAWSPLILGPQHF
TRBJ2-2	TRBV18	CASSPRVGGNTGELFF
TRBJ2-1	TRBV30	CAYDRGAYNEQFF
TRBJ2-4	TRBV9	CASSVEREWVKNIQYF
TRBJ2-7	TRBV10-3	CAISDRGHESYEQYF
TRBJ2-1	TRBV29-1	CSVEPPGGNEQFF
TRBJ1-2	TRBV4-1	CASSPLAAPSYGYTF